This T cell receptor beta chain was captured by sequencing in a study of blood T cell repertoires in COVID-19. Whole-study context: From the United States, Italy and Spain came samples of acute and convalescent COVID-19. From T cells, B-cell-depleted T cells, or PBMCs came the material, which was cDNA or gDNA.

Germline V gene sequence: CDR1 MNHEY, CDR2 SMNVEV (reference sequence). The CDR3 extends over 11 amino acids. V lost 8 bases and J lost 2, with 6 bases in between. Original processing notes: Amplification from reference gene primers served as the basis for estimated nucleated cell counts. Sequencing used immunoSEQ multiplex PCR; TCRdb keeps in-frame clones, though not all of them. V and J calls plus clone size are reproduced from that table; the DNA served to infer D and trimming. Of around 270,000 clones in the sample, more than 75% are singletons; the top ten hold about 10%. About this clone: At the DNA level, this CDR3 is encoded by other sequences in the same sample as well.

This chain connects TRBV27 to TRBJ1-2; no clear D gene. The sequenced material came from peripheral blood. This TCR was sampled from a man aged 40-49 years who had recovered from COVID-19. CDR3 residues: CASRGNYGYTF. The CDR3 DNA reads as TGTGCCAGCCGGGGAAACTATGGCTACACCTTC.